These 9 T cell receptor beta chains were sequenced from one sample in a study of blood T cell repertoires in COVID-19. Data came from immunoSEQ multiplex PCR; TCRdb stores just in-frame clones and leaves some out. This sample yields more than 250,000 clones, of which 86% are seen a single time; around 1.6% belongs to the top ten. The sample was peripheral blood. The receptors here all came from a woman in her 50s with acute or convalescent COVID-19.

The DNA for the CDR3 is TGTGCCAGCGACATAGCGGGAGATAGCTCCTACGAGCAGTACTTC. Protein sequence: CASDIAGDSSYEQYF. The gene calls are TRBV7-9 and TRBJ2-7; TRBD2 matches at 9 bases. CDR1 and CDR2 (germline): SEHNR, FQNEAQ (reference sequence). This CDR3 spans 15 amino acids. The trim removed 8 bases at V and 0 bases at J, leaving 8 bases unmatched.

This chain connects TRBV3-1 (or the pseudogene TRBV3-2) to TRBJ1-1; D gene uncertain. Trimming took off 0 bases at V and 3 bases at J, with 11 bases between the two ends. The CDR3 loop spans 15 amino acids. Looked up from germline, CDR1 is LGHDT and CDR2 is YNNKEL (reference sequence). The CDR3 protein is CASSQEAGFDTEAFF. CDR3 nucleotides: TGTGCCAGCAGCCAAGAGGCGGGCTTCGACACTGAAGCTTTCTTT.

This chain connects TRBV16 to TRBJ1-1; D is uncertain. The V end lost 1 base, the J end lost 5 bases, and 26 bases lay between the germline ends. Germline CDR1 reads KGHSY; CDR2 reads FQNENV. The CDR3 loop spans 19 amino acids. The CDR3 loop reads CASSQLGSRAGDSRTEAFF. The CDR3 DNA reads TGTGCCAGCAGCCAATTGGGATCGCGGGCTGGAGATTCCCGAACTGAAGCTTTCTTT.

J is TRBJ2-1 and V is TRBV4-2; 11 bases are shared with TRBD2. The CDR3 length is 16 residues. In germline, CDR1 is LGHNA, CDR2 YNFKEQ. V shed 1 base, J shed 5 bases, and the junction held 4 bases outside the gene matches. For the CDR3, the DNA is TGTGCCAGCAGCCAAGCGACTAGCGGGGCCAACAATGAGCAGTTCTTC. It is translated as CASSQATSGANNEQFF.

This clone was found a few times. V usage is TRBV20-1 and J usage is TRBJ2-3; perhaps TRBD2 as D (5 bases). Trimming cost V 6 bases and J 6 bases, with 10 bases left between them. Germline V gene lookup returns CDR1 DFQATT and CDR2 SNEGSKA (reference sequence). The CDR3 consists of 11 residues. CDR3: CSAHQRDTQYF. The CDR3 nucleotides read TGCAGTGCCCACCAGCGGGATACGCAGTATTTT.

The rearrangement links TRBV29-1 to TRBJ1-1; tentatively, D is TRBD1 (6 bases). The length of the CDR3 is 13 residues. Germline V lookup: CDR1 SQVTM, CDR2 ANQGSEA. V lost 7 bases and J 3 bases, leaving 15 bases between the germline ends. CDR3 bases: TGCAGCGATGACAGAGAGGGGGACACTGAAGCTTTCTTT. Translated: CSDDREGDTEAFF.

The rearrangement links TRBV29-1 to TRBJ2-1, with 7 bases identical to TRBD1. This CDR3 comprises 11 residues. Germline V lookup: CDR1 SQVTM, CDR2 ANQGSEA. J gave up 11 bases and V 7 bases, and 8 bases lay outside the gene matches. This chain's CDR3 is CSAADRDKQFF. CDR3 nucleotide sequence: TGCAGCGCAGCTGACAGGGACAAGCAGTTCTTC.

The gene calls are TRBV15 and TRBJ1-2, with D maybe TRBD1 (5 bases). Deletions cut 0 bases from V and 5 bases from J, with 10 bases between. This CDR3 has 14 residues. Per the germline V gene, CDR1 is LNHNV and CDR2 is YYDKDF (reference sequence). In DNA form, the CDR3 reads TGTGCCACCAGCAGAGATTCTGGGGCTTATGGCTACACCTTC. Its translation is CATSRDSGAYGYTF.

In the case of this clone: This sample includes further DNA sequences coding for the same CDR3. V usage is TRBV28 and J usage is TRBJ2-7, with 7 bases aligning to TRBD1. The V segment lost 5 bases and the J segment 7 bases; nucleotides outside the gene matches: 5. Germline V gene data show CDR1 as MDHEN and CDR2 as SYDVKM. This CDR3 comprises 12 residues. CDR3 bases: TGTGCCAGCAGTCTACAGGGGTATGAGCAGTACTTC. Translating gives CASSLQGYEQYF.